This TCR beta chain was captured by sequencing in a study of shared clonotypes between healthy human individuals. Concerning this clone itself: No antigen is known for it.

CDR1 is SNHLY and CDR2 is FYNNEI in the germline V gene. V was pared by 8 bases and J by 2 bases, with 6 bases of the junction left unmatched. This CDR3 has 13 amino acids. General study findings and limits: In the sorted subsets, rarefaction showed sequencing was incomplete despite large depth. Unshared clonotypes carried lower generation probabilities than those common to all four donors. In having few donors, the study represented limited genetic and exposure-history diversity.

In the naive CD8 group, cells lacked CD45RO and were positively selected for CCR7, so terminally differentiated effector memory CD45RA+ cells were left out. The donor population consisted of healthy HIV-negative adults with no recent acute infections or vaccinations. The data were produced by immunoSEQ multiplex PCR, yet TCRdb's version contains in-frame clones alone and is incomplete. The top ten hold roughly 1.7% of the sample, which has some 2.1 million clones, around 93% seen once. The chain has TRBV2 and TRBJ2-7, with 7 nucleotides matching TRBD1. Sequencing input: naive CD8+ T cells from PBMCs. This receptor was obtained from a young man in good health. Some clones in this sample may be carry-over from other donors' samples. The CDR3 is CASVGQPTYEQYF. CDR3 bases: TGTGCCAGCGTGGGACAGCCGACCTACGAGCAGTACTTC. Looking up the rest from reference TRBV2 and TRBJ2-7 gives the full variable domain: EPEVTQTPSHQVTQMGQEVILRCVPISNHLYFYWYRQILGQKVEFLVSFYNNEISEKSEIFDDQFSVERPDGSNFTLKIRSTKLEDSAMYFCASVGQPTYEQYFGPGTRLTVT.